This T cell receptor (beta chain) was sequenced for a study of blood T cell repertoires in COVID-19 (TCRdb year 2020). Study-level background: The collaborator samples originated in the United States, Italy and Spain and spanned the acute and convalescent phases of COVID-19. The prospective study material was composed of cDNA or gDNA derived from T cells, B-cell-depleted T cells, or PBMCs. Deeply sampled blood TCRbeta repertoires from subjects exposed to, actively infected with, or recovered from COVID-19 were included in the dataset. The repertoires were made available in a free public database intended to serve as a resource for research on the immune response to SARS-CoV-2. Samples came from the ongoing ImmuneRACE study (first 160 participants) plus 1,254 subjects from 6 global collaborators. Sample metadata almost always included a de-identified subject ID, COVID-19 status, age in years and sex. HLA class I and class II types, where available, came from metadata supplied by the sample provider rather than from assay-based typing. What the authors observed across the whole study: How much clinical and demographic metadata was included differed by source and by participant, and the metadata was provided uncurated.

The germline V gene (reference sequence) provides CDR1 LNHDA and CDR2 SQIVND. Counted from cysteine to phenylalanine, this CDR3 has 13 amino acids. The entry retains the CDR3 DNA only, 39 bases that are in frame from base 1. At the junction V is shortened by 10 bases and J by 5 bases; bases outside the gene matches: 5. TCRbeta CDR3 regions were amplified from genomic DNA by means of the immunoSEQ Assay, a bias-controlled multiplex PCR. The authors' analysis ran thus. The number of nucleated cells in each sample was estimated by amplification of reference gene primers within the assay. To quantify the absolute abundance of each unique TCRbeta CDR3 rearrangement, sequence reads were collapsed and filtered. For each sample, productive Simpson clonality was calculated by taking the square root of Simpson's diversity index across productive rearrangements. TCRdb took this table from immuneACCESS and kept in-frame rearrangements with V and J called. Such tables lack part of the clones; where checked against another copy, unresolved V genes explain under half of the gap, and the rest is unexplained. Clone size and the V and J calls come from that table; the DNA yielded D and trimming. The sample records around 42,000 clones, approximately 86% of which are singletons. 12% of the sample is held by the ten biggest clonotypes.

A note on this clone: Its antigen is not yet known. Base qualities are not recorded, but no much larger clone differs from it by a single base.

Collaborating institutions collected whole blood in K2EDTA tubes following their own protocols. For TCRbeta analysis, collaborators shipped samples in one of three forms: frozen whole blood, isolated PBMCs, or DNA extracted from either of those sample types. This TCR derives from a human donor in a cohort sampled during active COVID-19. The sequence links TRBV19 to TRBJ1-4; the junction holds 9 bases that match TRBD1. Sequenced sample: peripheral blood. The CDR3 has the sequence CATWDRANEKLFF. The DNA sequence reads TGTGCCACCTGGGACAGGGCGAATGAAAAACTGTTTTTT.